Each of the 14 T cell receptor beta chains below was sequenced from the same sample in a study of shared clonotypes between healthy human individuals. Produced via immunoSEQ multiplex PCR; TCRdb's table is partial and in-frame only. The sample has about 1.5 million clones, around 98% seen once; the top ten hold roughly 0.45%. The sequenced sample was naive CD4+ T cells sorted from blood. Subset indicated: CD45RA+ positively selected. These receptors all come from a man aged 25 to 40 in good health.

This chain joins TRBV6-6 and TRBJ2-5; D might be TRBD2 (5 bases). V gave up 2 bases and J gave up 5 bases, with 15 bases separating them. The CDR3 extends over 15 amino acids. CDR1 and CDR2 (germline): MNHNY, SVGAGI (reference sequence). The CDR3 region has the DNA TGTGCCAGCAGTTACCTAGATACTAGAGGGGAGACCCAGTACTTC. Its protein is CASSYLDTRGETQYF.

The rearrangement uses TRBV11-2 and TRBJ2-7; tentatively, D is TRBD2 (6 bases). Trimming took 5 bases from V and 3 from J, leaving 8 bases between them. The CDR3 sequence is 12 residues long. Germline loops: CDR1 SGHAT, CDR2 FQNNGV. CDR3 coding DNA: TGTGCCAGCAGCGGCGGGGTCTACGAGCAGTACTTC. Residues: CASSGGVYEQYF.

This rearrangement joins TRBV15 to TRBJ2-3, with 11 bases matching TRBD2. The germline V gene encodes CDR1 LNHNV and CDR2 YYDKDF (reference sequence). The CDR3 sequence is 20 residues long. The J segment lost 1 base and the V segment lost 0 bases, leaving 12 bases of the junction unmatched. The chain's CDR3 is CATSRDPLAGEVNGTDTQYF. CDR3 sequence (DNA): TGTGCCACCAGCAGAGATCCACTAGCGGGAGAAGTGAATGGCACAGATACGCAGTATTTT.

V gene TRBV12-5 combines with J gene TRBJ2-1; possible D gene TRBD2, 6 bases. The CDR3 loop spans 18 amino acids. With 5 bases removed from V and 8 bases from J, the gap between germline ends came to 28 bases. Per germline, CDR1 LGHNT and CDR2 FRNRAP. The CDR3 protein is CASGPIPTGTLLPHEQFF. The CDR3, as DNA: TGTGCTAGTGGTCCGATACCCACCGGGACTCTCCTCCCCCATGAGCAGTTCTTC.

This chain links TRBV2 with TRBJ1-1; D not certain. The germline CDR1 and CDR2 sequences are SNHLY and FYNNEI. V gave up 7 bases and J gave up 6 bases, with 15 bases separating them. The CDR3 is 13 residues long. The CDR3 nucleotides read TGTGCCAGCACCGCAATCCGAATTCCTGAAGCTTTCTTT. Its protein product is CASTAIRIPEAFF.

The V gene is TRBV19, the J gene TRBJ2-7; the D gene is possibly TRBD2 (6 bases). This CDR3 is 13 amino acids long. V lost 2 bases, J lost 3 bases, and 8 bases lay in between. Germline V gene sequence: CDR1 LNHDA, CDR2 SQIVND (reference sequence). The CDR3: CASSIFSGYEQYF. The CDR3, as DNA: TGTGCCAGTAGTATATTTAGCGGCTACGAGCAGTACTTC.

Note on this clone: Within the sample, other DNA sequences also encode this same CDR3. The chain recombines TRBV18 with TRBJ1-1; 7 bases map to TRBD1. The CDR3 runs 15 residues. Germline CDR1 is KGHSH and CDR2 is LQKENI. V lost 3 bases and J lost 0; bases outside the gene matches: 4. The CDR3 DNA is TGTGCCAGCTCACCTCCCGACAGGGTGAACACTGAAGCTTTCTTT. Residues: CASSPPDRVNTEAFF.

Concerning this clone: Other DNA sequences in the sample encode the same CDR3. The chain employs TRBV5-1 and TRBJ1-1; the D is unclear. The CDR3 is made up of 12 amino acids. Germline V CDR1 and CDR2: SGHRS, YFSETQ. V was shortened by 3 bases and J by 1 base, with 4 bases between the two germline ends. The CDR3 here is CASSSGNTEAFF. The DNA for the CDR3 is TGCGCCAGCAGCTCGGGGAACACTGAAGCTTTCTTT.

This rearrangement joins TRBV2 to TRBJ2-7; tentatively, D is TRBD2 (6 bases). CDR1 SNHLY and CDR2 FYNNEI come from the germline V gene. V shed 5 bases and J shed 0 bases, with 11 bases lying between them. The CDR3 length is 14 residues. The CDR3 is CASSLGLSSYEQYF. The CDR3 DNA reads TGTGCCAGCAGTCTGGGACTCTCCTCCTACGAGCAGTACTTC.

This sequence joins TRBV2 and TRBJ2-5, with D hard to call. This CDR3 is built from 11 residues. CDR1 SNHLY and CDR2 FYNNEI come from the germline V gene. Trimming shortened V by 6 bases and J by 5 bases, and 7 bases separated the two germline ends. CDR3 DNA sequence: TGTGCCAGCAGCCCAACCGAGACCCAGTACTTC. This translates into CASSPTETQYF.

This clone was recorded once. The rearrangement uses TRBV4-3 and TRBJ2-1; a possible D gene is TRBD2 (6 bases). Trimming pared 1 base from V and 7 bases from J, leaving 14 bases between. CDR1 and CDR2 (germline): LGHNA, YSLEER. The CDR3 spans 15 residues. The CDR3 coding sequence is TGCGCCAGCAGCCAAGCGGGACTCCTCAGGAATGAGCAGTTCTTC. Its translation: CASSQAGLLRNEQFF.

The rearrangement joins TRBV2 to TRBJ2-2; TRBD1 matches at 7 bases. This CDR3 is built from 15 residues. Trimming at V came to 4 bases and at J to 5 bases, leaving 7 bases not matched to a gene. Germline assignment: CDR1 SNHLY and CDR2 FYNNEI. In DNA, the CDR3 is TGTGCCAGCAGTGTAAGGGACAGTACTACCGGGGAGCTGTTTTTT. Protein sequence: CASSVRDSTTGELFF.

The chain carries TRBV7-2 and TRBJ1-5, with D maybe TRBD1 (5 bases). Germline-derived CDR1 and CDR2 are SGHTA and FQGNSA. The CDR3 loop spans 17 amino acids. The germline V and J ends were trimmed by 6 bases and 7 bases, with 25 bases remaining between them. CDR3 loop: CASSPLVSGDSGQPQHF. The CDR3 DNA follows: TGTGCCAGCAGTCCCCTAGTCTCGGGGGACTCCGGGCAGCCCCAGCATTTT.

Regarding this clone: Within the sample, other DNA sequences also encode this same CDR3. The chain carries TRBV11-3 and TRBJ2-1; TRBD2 is a possible D gene (5 bases). CDR3 length equals 11 residues. Trimming cost V 3 bases and J 9 bases, with 6 bases left between them. Germline V gene data show CDR1 as SGHNT and CDR2 as YENEEA. DNA of the CDR3: TGTGCCAGCAGCTTGGGAGTTGAGCAGTTCTTC. Translating it yields CASSLGVEQFF. The full variable domain, rest sourced from reference TRBV11-3 and TRBJ2-1, is EAGVVQSPRYKIIEKKQPVAFWCNPISGHNTLYWYLQNLGQGPELLIRYENEEAVDDSQLPKDRFSAERLKGVDSTLKIQPAELGDSAVYLCASSLGVEQFFGPGTRLTVL.